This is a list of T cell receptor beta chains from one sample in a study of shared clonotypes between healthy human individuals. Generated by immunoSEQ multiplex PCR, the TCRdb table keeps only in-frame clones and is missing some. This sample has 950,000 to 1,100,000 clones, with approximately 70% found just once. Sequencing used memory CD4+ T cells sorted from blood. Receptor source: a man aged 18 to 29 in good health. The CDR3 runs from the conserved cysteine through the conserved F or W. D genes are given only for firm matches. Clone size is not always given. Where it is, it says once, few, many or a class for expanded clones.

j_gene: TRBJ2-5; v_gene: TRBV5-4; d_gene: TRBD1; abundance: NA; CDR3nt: TGTGCCAGCAGCTTTCGGACAGGGGGCAAGGAGACCCAGTACTTC; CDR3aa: CASSFRTGGKETQYF
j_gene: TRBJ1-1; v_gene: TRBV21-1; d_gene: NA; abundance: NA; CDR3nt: TGTGCCAGCAGCTCCCGGATGGCCGCACAGGGTAGGAACACTGAAGCTTTCTTT; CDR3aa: CASSSRMAAQGRNTEAFF
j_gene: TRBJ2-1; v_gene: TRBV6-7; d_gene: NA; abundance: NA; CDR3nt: TGTGCCAGCAGTTACTCGAGTAGGGTCAGCTCCTACAATGAGCAGTTCTTC; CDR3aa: CASSYSSRVSSYNEQFF
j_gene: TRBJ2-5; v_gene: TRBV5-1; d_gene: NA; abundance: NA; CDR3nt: TGCGCCAGCAGCCCGGGGGCAGGGGAGACCCAGTACTTC; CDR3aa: CASSPGAGETQYF
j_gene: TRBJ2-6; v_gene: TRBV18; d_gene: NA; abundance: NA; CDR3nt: TGTGCCAGCTCACCACTCGACAGTTCTGGGGCCAACGTCCTGACTTTC; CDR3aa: CASSPLDSSGANVLTF
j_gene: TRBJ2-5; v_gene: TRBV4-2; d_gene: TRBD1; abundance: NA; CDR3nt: TGTGCCAGCAGCCCAGGAGCAAGGACAGGGGGCCGGGAGACCCAGTACTTC; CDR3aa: CASSPGARTGGRETQYF
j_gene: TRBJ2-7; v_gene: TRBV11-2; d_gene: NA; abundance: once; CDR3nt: TGTGCCAGCAGCCTGGGACCGAAATCCTACGAGCAGTACTTC; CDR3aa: CASSLGPKSYEQYF
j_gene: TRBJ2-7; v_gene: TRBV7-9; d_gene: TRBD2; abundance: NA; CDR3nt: TGTGCCAGCAGCAACCCCGGGACTAGCATTTACGAGCAGTACTTC; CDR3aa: CASSNPGTSIYEQYF
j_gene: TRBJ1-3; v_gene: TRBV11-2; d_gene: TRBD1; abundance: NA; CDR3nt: TGTGCCAGCAGAATGACAGGGGCCTCTGGAAACACCATATATTTT; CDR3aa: CASRMTGASGNTIYF
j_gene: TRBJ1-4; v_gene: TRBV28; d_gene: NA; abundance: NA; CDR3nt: TGTGCCAGCAGTTTACAGGGGCGCGAAAAACTGTTTTTT; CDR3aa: CASSLQGREKLFF